The TCR beta chain under discussion was sequenced for a study of T cell responses to AZD1222 COVID-19 vaccine. General study results and limits: Nearly half of unique spike-specific TCRs reportedly avoided B.1.351 and B.1.1.7 mutated regions.

The CDR3 totals 16 residues. Germline CDR1 and CDR2: MNHEY and SVGEGT. V was clipped by 6 bases and J by 4 bases; unmatched bases: 12. Of note for this clone: Its specificity is unknown.

TCRdb's copy holds only in-frame clones and misses some; the assay was immunoSEQ multiplex PCR. This table holds 99,000 or so clones, 70% to 90% found once. The input for sequencing was peripheral blood, taken on day 0 of AZD1222 vaccination. This TCR was sampled from an adult in good health. The J gene is TRBJ2-7, the V gene TRBV6-2 or TRBV6-3; 10 nucleotides agree with TRBD1. The CDR3: CASSPRGQGIGYEQYF. The CDR3 nucleotides are TGTGCCAGCAGCCCCCGGGGACAGGGGATCGGGTACGAGCAGTACTTC.